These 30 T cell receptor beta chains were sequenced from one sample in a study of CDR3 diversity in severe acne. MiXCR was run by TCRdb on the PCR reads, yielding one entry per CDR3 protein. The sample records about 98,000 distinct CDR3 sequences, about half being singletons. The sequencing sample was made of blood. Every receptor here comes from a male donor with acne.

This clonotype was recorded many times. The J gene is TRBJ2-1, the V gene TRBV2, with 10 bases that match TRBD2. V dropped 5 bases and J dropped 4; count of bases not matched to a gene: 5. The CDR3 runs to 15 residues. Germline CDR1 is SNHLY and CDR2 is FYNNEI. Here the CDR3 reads CASSLAGGTYNEQFF. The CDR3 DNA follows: TGTGCCAGCAGTTTAGCGGGAGGCACTTACAATGAGCAGTTCTTC.

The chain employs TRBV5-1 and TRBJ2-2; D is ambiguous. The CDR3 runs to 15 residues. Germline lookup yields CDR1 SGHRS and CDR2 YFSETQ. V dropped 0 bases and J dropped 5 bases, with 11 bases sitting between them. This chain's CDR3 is CASSLGGAPTGELFF. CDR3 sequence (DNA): TGCGCCAGCAGCTTGGGAGGAGCCCCAACCGGGGAGCTGTTTTTT.

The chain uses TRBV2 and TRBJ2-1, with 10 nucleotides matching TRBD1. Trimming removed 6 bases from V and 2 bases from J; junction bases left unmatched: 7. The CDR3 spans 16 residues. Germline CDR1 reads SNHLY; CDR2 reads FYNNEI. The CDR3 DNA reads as TGTGCCAGCAGGATCCGACAGGGGGCGGCCTACAATGAGCAGTTCTTC. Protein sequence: CASRIRQGAAYNEQFF.

The CDR3 nucleotides are TGTGCCAGCAGTCCCGGACTAGCGGGACCCTTCCCCTACGAGCAGTACTTC. The encoded protein is CASSPGLAGPFPYEQYF. V is TRBV25-1 and J is TRBJ2-7, with 12 bases identical to TRBD2. The CDR3 is 17 residues long. Germline assignment: CDR1 MGHDK and CDR2 SYGVNS. V lost 5 bases and J lost 2; bases outside the gene matches: 10.

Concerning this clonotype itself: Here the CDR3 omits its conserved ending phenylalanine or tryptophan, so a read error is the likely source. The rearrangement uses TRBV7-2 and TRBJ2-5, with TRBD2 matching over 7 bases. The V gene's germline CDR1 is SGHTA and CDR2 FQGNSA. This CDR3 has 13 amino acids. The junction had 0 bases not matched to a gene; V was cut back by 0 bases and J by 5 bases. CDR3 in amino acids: CASSLAGGETQYS. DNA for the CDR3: TGTGCCAGCAGCTTAGCGGGGGGGGAGACCCAGTACTCC.

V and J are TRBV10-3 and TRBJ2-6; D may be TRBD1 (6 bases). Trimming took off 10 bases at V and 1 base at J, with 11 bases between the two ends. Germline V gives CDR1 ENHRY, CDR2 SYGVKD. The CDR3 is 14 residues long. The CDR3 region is CATDRLSGANVLTF. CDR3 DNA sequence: TGTGCCACGGACAGACTATCTGGGGCCAACGTCCTGACTTTC.

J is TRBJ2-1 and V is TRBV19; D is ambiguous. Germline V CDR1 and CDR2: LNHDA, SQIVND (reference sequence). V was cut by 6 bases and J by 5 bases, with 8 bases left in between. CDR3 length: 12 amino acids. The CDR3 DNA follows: TGTGCCAGTAGGCGGACCGACAATGAGCAGTTCTTC. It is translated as CASRRTDNEQFF.

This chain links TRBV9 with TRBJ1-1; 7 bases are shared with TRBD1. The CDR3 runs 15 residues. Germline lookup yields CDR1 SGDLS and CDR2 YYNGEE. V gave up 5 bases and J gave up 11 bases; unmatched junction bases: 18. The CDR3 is CASSSDDREFGRAFF. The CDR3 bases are TGTGCCAGCAGTTCGGACGACAGGGAGTTTGGTAGGGCTTTCTTT. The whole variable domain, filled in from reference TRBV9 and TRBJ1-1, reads DSGVTQTPKHLITATGQRVTLRCSPRSGDLSVYWYQQSLDQGLQFLIQYYNGEERAKGNILERFSAQQFPDLHSELNLSSLELGDSALYFCASSSDDREFGRAFFGQGTRLTVV.

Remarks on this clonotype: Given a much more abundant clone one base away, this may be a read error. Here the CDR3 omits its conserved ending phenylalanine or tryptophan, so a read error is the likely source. The DNA of the CDR3 is TGTGCCAGCAGGTTAGGAACGAACACCGGGGAGCTGTTTTCT. It translates to CASRLGTNTGELFS. The rearrangement joins TRBV7-9 to TRBJ2-2; the D is unclear. The CDR3 consists of 14 residues. The germline V gene has CDR1 SEHNR and CDR2 FQNEAQ (reference sequence).

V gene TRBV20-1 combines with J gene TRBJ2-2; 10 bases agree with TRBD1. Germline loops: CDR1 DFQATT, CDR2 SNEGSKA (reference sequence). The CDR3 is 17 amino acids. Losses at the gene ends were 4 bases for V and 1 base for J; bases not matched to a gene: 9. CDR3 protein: CSATGTGAIMNTGELFF. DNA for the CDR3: TGCAGTGCTACCGGGACAGGGGCCATTATGAACACCGGGGAGCTGTTTTTT.

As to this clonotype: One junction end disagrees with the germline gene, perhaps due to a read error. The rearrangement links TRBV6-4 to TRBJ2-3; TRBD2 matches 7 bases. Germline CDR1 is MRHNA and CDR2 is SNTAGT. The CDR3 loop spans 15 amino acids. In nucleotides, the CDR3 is TGTGCCAGCAGTGTGGCGGGAGAAGGCACAGAGACCCAGTACTTT. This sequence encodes CASSVAGEGTETQYF.

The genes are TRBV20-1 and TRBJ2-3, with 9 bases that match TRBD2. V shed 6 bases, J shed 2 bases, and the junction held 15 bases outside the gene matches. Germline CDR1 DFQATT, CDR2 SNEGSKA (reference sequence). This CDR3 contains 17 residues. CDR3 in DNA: TGCAGTGCCAGCAGTCCCGAACTAGCGGGCCTCACAGATACGCAGTATTTT. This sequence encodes CSASSPELAGLTDTQYF.

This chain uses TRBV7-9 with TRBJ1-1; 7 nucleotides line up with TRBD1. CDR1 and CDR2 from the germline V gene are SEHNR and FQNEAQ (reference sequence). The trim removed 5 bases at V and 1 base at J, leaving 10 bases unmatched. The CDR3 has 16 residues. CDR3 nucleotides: TGTGCCAGCAGCCCGAAAAACAGGGGTGGGAACACTGAAGCTTTCTTT. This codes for CASSPKNRGGNTEAFF.

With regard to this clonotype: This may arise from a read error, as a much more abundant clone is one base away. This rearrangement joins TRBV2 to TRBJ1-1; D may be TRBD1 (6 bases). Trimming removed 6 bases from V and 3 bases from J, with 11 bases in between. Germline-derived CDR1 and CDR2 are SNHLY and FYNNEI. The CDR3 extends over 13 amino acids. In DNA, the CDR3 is TGTGCCAGCAGCGGACAGCTGGACACTGAAGCTTTCTTT. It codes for CASSGQLDTEAFF.

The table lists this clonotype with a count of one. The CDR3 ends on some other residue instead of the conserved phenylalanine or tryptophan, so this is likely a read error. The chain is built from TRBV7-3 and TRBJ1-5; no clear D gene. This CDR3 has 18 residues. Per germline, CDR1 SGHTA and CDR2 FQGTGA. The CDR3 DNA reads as TGTGCTAGCAGCTTAAGAAGAAAAGTGGGGAAGGGCAATCAGCCCCAGCATCTT. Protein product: CASSLRRKVGKGNQPQHL.

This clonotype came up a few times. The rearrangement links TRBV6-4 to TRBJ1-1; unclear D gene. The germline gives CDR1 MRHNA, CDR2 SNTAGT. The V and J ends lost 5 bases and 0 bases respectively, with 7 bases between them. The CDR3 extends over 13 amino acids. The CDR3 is CASSHGMNTEAFF. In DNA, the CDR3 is TGTGCCAGCAGTCACGGCATGAACACTGAAGCTTTCTTT.

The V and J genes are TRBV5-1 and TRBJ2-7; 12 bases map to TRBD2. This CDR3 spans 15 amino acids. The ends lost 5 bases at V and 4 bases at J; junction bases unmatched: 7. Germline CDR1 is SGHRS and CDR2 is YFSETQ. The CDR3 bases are TGCGCCAGCAGTCCGGGACTAGCGGGCTTTTACGAGCAGTACTTC. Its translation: CASSPGLAGFYEQYF.

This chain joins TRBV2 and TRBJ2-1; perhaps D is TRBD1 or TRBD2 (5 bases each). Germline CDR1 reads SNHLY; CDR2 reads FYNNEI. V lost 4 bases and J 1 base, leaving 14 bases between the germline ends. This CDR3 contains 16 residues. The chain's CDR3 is CASSAWGLGSYNEQFF. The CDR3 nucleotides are TGTGCCAGCAGTGCTTGGGGGTTGGGGTCCTACAATGAGCAGTTCTTC. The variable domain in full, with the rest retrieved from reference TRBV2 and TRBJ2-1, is EPEVTQTPSHQVTQMGQEVILRCVPISNHLYFYWYRQILGQKVEFLVSFYNNEISEKSEIFDDQFSVERPDGSNFTLKIRSTKLEDSAMYFCASSAWGLGSYNEQFFGPGTRLTVL.

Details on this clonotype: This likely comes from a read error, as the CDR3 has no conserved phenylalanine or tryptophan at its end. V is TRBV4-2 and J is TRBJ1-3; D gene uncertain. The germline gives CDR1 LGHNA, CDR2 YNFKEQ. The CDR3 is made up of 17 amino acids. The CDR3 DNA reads TGTGCCAGCAGCCAAGAATTTTTGGGCAGCTCTGGAGACACCATATATTTA. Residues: CASSQEFLGSSGDTIYL.

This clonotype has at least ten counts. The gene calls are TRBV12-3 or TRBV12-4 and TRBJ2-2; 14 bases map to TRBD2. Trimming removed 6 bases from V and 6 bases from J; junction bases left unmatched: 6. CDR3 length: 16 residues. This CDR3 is CASRLGLAGAAGELFF. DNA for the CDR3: TGTGCCAGCAGATTGGGACTAGCGGGAGCTGCCGGGGAGCTGTTTTTT.

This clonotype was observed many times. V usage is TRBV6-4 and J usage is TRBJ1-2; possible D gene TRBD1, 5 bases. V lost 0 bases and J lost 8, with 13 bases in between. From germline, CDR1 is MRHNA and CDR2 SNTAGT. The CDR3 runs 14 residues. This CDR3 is CASSDSTETGGYTF. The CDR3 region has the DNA TGTGCCAGCAGTGACTCGACAGAAACGGGGGGCTACACCTTC.

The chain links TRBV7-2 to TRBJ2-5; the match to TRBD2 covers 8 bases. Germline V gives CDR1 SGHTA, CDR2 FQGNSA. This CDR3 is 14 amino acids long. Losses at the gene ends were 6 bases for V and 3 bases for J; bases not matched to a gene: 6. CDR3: CASSKGLDKETQYF. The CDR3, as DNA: TGTGCCAGCAGTAAGGGACTAGATAAAGAGACCCAGTACTTC.

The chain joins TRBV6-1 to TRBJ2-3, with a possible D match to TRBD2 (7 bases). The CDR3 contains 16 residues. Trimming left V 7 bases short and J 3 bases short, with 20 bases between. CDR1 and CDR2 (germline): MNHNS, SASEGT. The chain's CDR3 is CASTPVGGRGTDTQYF. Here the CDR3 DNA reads TGTGCCAGCACCCCCGTCGGGGGGCGCGGGACAGATACGCAGTATTTT.

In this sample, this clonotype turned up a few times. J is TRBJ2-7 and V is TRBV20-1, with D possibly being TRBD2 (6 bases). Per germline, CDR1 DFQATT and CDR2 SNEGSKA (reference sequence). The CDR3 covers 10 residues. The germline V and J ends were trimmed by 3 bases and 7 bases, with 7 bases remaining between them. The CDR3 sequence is CSARAGEQYF. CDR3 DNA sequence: TGCAGTGCTAGGGCGGGGGAGCAGTACTTC.

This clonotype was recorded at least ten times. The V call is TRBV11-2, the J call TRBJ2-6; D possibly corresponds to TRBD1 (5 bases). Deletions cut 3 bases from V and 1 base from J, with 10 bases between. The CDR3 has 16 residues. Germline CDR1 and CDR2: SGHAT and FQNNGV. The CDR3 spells CASSLIRGSGANVLTF. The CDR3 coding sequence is TGTGCCAGCAGCTTGATTAGGGGTTCTGGGGCCAACGTCCTGACTTTC.

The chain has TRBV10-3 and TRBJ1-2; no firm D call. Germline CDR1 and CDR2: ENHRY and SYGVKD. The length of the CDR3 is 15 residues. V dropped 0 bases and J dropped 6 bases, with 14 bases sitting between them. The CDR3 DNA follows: TGTGCCATCAGTGAGTCGGTGGGAGACCTGCATGGCTACACCTTC. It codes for CAISESVGDLHGYTF.

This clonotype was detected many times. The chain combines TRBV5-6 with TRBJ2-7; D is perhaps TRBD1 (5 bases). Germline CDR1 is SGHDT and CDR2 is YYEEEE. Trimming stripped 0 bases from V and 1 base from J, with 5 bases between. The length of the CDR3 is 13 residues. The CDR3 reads CASSLEGSYEQYF. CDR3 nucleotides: TGTGCCAGCAGCTTGGAGGGGTCCTACGAGCAGTACTTC.

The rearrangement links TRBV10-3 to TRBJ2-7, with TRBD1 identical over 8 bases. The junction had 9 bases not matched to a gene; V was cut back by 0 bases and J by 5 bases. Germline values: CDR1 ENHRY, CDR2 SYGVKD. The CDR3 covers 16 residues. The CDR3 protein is CAISESYADRGHEQYF. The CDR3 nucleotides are TGTGCCATCAGTGAGTCCTACGCTGACAGGGGCCACGAGCAGTACTTC.

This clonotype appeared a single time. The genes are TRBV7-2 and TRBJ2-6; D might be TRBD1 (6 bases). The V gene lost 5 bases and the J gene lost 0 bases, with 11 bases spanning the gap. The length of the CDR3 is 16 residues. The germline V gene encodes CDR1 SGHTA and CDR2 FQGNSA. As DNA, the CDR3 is TGTGCCAGCAGCCAGGGGATCTCCTCTGGGGCCAACGTCCTGACTTTC. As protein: CASSQGISSGANVLTF. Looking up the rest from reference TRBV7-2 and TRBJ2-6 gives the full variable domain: GAGVSQSPSNKVTEKGKDVELRCDPISGHTALYWYRQSLGQGLEFLIYFQGNSAPDKSGLPSDRFSAERTGGSVSTLTIQRTQQEDSAVYLCASSQGISSGANVLTFGAGSRLTVL.

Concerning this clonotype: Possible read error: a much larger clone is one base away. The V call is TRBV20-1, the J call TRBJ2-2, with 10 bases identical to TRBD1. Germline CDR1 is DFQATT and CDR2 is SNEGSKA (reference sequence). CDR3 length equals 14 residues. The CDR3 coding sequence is TGCAGTGCTAAGGGACAGGGGAACACCGGGGGGCTGTTTTTT. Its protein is CSAKGQGNTGGLFF.